Each of the 4 T cell receptor beta chains below was sequenced from the same sample in a study of early T cells in non-severe SARS-CoV-2 infection. MiXCR, run by TCRdb on the 5' RACE reads, gives a single entry per CDR3 protein. Among more than 80,000 distinct CDR3 sequences listed, roughly an eighth were seen once. Sequencing was done on a sample of whole blood. These TCRs come from an adult who was a healthcare worker with PCR-confirmed SARS-CoV-2 infection or an uninfected control (not recorded which).

CDR3 in amino acids: CASSFERNEQFF. CDR3 sequence (DNA): TGCGCCAGCAGCTTTGAACGCAATGAGCAGTTCTTC. The rearrangement joins TRBV5-1 to TRBJ2-1; D is unclear. Germline V lookup: CDR1 SGHRS, CDR2 YFSETQ. This CDR3 is built from 12 residues. Trimming left V 2 bases short and J 6 bases short, with 6 bases between.

This clonotype was found many times. CDR3 residues: CASSERTENYGYTF. CDR3 in DNA: TGTGCCAGCAGTGAACGGACAGAAAACTATGGCTACACCTTC. The J gene is TRBJ1-2, the V gene TRBV6-1; tentative D call: TRBD1 (6 bases). V lost 2 bases to trimming and J lost 2 bases, with 9 bases between them. Germline-derived CDR1 and CDR2 are MNHNS and SASEGT. The CDR3 spans 14 residues.

This clonotype appeared a few times. The V gene is TRBV6-4, the J gene TRBJ2-1, with 8 bases fitting TRBD1. This CDR3 is built from 16 residues. Germline-derived CDR1 and CDR2 are MRHNA and SNTAGT. Trimming at V came to 3 bases and at J to 2 bases, leaving 6 bases not matched to a gene. CDR3 sequence (DNA): TGTGCCAGCAGTGAGTCTGGGACAGGCGCCTACAATGAGCAGTTCTTC. As protein: CASSESGTGAYNEQFF.

The V call is TRBV29-1, the J call TRBJ2-3; no firm D call. The CDR3 is 10 amino acids. Looked up from germline, CDR1 is SQVTM and CDR2 is ANQGSEA. V lost 5 bases and J lost 6, with 6 bases in between. CDR3 in amino acids: CSVNSDTQYF. The CDR3 bases are TGCAGCGTTAACTCCGATACGCAGTATTTT.